Shown below are 30 T cell receptor beta chains from a single sample sequenced in a study of blood T cell repertoires in COVID-19. Clones were sequenced by immunoSEQ multiplex PCR, and TCRdb holds only the in-frame ones, with some missing. The sample records about 48,000 clones, roughly 84% being singletons. The source material was peripheral blood. The receptors stem from a man aged 65-85 years with acute or convalescent COVID-19.

The rearrangement joins TRBV5-5 to TRBJ1-6; D is perhaps TRBD1 (6 bases). The germline CDR1 and CDR2 sequences are SGHKS and YYEKEE (reference sequence). V lost 4 bases to trimming and J lost 6 bases, with 17 bases between them. The CDR3 length is 16 residues. CDR3 sequence (DNA): TGTGCCAGCAGCAGAGACAGGCCCGCTTCTAATTCACCCCTCCACTTT. Amino acid sequence: CASSRDRPASNSPLHF. Complete variable domain (other parts from reference TRBV5-5 and TRBJ1-6): DAGVTQSPTHLIKTRGQQVTLRCSPISGHKSVSWYQQVLGQGPQFIFQYYEKEERGRGNFPDRFSARQFPNYSSELNVNALLLGDSALYLCASSRDRPASNSPLHFGNGTRLTVT.

The chain couples TRBV20-1 to TRBJ1-4; D not resolved. Trimming cost V 4 bases and J 6 bases, with 6 bases left between them. The CDR3 is made up of 11 amino acids. Germline CDR1 DFQATT, CDR2 SNEGSKA (reference sequence). CDR3 in amino acids: CSAIGYEKLFF. The CDR3 coding sequence is TGCAGTGCTATCGGGTATGAAAAACTGTTTTTT.

J is TRBJ1-1 and V is TRBV28; D uncertain. V gave up 10 bases and J gave up 1 base, with 13 bases separating them. Germline V gene lookup returns CDR1 MDHEN and CDR2 SYDVKM. CDR3 length equals 13 residues. CDR3 coding DNA: TGTGCCACCACTAACCTCCGGAACACTGAAGCTTTCTTT. It specifies CATTNLRNTEAFF.

This chain connects TRBV13 to TRBJ2-7; D possibly corresponds to TRBD1 (6 bases). Trimming cost V 5 bases and J 3 bases, with 14 bases left between them. The CDR3 is made up of 14 amino acids. CDR1 is PRHDT and CDR2 is FYEKMQ in the germline V gene (reference sequence). The chain's CDR3 is CASSIGTRSYEQYF. For the CDR3, the DNA is TGTGCCAGCAGCATCGGGACACGGAGCTACGAGCAGTACTTC.

This clone has just a few counts. This chain links TRBV7-9 with TRBJ1-2; TRBD1 is a possible D gene (6 bases). CDR1 and CDR2 from the germline V gene are SEHNR and FQNEAQ (reference sequence). The CDR3 runs to 13 residues. V shed 4 bases and J shed 3 bases, with 9 bases lying between them. The CDR3 DNA sequence: TGTGCCAGCAGCTCCGAGGGGGACTATGGCTACACCTTC. It yields the protein CASSSEGDYGYTF.

This clone was seen only once. The V gene is TRBV5-1, the J gene TRBJ2-7, with D hard to call. V gave up 2 bases and J gave up 6 bases, with 15 bases separating them. Germline V lookup: CDR1 SGHRS, CDR2 YFSETQ. The CDR3 length is 14 residues. In DNA, the CDR3 is TGCGCCAGCAGCTTTAGCCCGTCTACAAGCGAGCAGTACTTC. This translates into CASSFSPSTSEQYF. The variable domain in full, with the rest retrieved from reference TRBV5-1 and TRBJ2-7, is KAGVTQTPRYLIKTRGQQVTLSCSPISGHRSVSWYQQTPGQGLQFLFEYFSETQRNKGNFPGRFSGRQFSNSRSEMNVSTLELGDSALYLCASSFSPSTSEQYFGPGTRLTVT.

The gene calls are TRBV5-1 and TRBJ1-2; D possibly corresponds to TRBD1 (6 bases). Between the trimmed V and J ends, which lost 0 bases and 1 base, there was a span of 10 bases. The CDR3 runs 15 residues. Germline V gene sequence: CDR1 SGHRS, CDR2 YFSETQ. This CDR3 reads CASSLAPDSNYGYTF. DNA of the CDR3: TGCGCCAGCAGCTTGGCCCCGGACAGTAACTATGGCTACACCTTC.

The chain couples TRBV30 to TRBJ1-4, with D possibly matching TRBD1 (5 bases). The germline V gene has CDR1 GTSNPN and CDR2 SVGIG (reference sequence). Trimming stripped 3 bases from V and 8 bases from J, with 13 bases between. The CDR3 runs 13 residues. This CDR3 reads CAWRGRVIEKLFF. For the CDR3, the DNA is TGTGCCTGGAGAGGCAGGGTCATCGAAAAACTGTTTTTT.

The V gene is TRBV6-5, the J gene TRBJ2-7; TRBD2 aligns across 10 bases. Germline assignment: CDR1 MNHEY and CDR2 SVGAGI. With V trimmed by 7 bases and J by 1 base, 7 bases remained unmatched. The CDR3 loop spans 15 amino acids. In nucleotides, the CDR3 is TGTGCCAGCAACCCCCCTAGCGGGGGATCCTACGAGCAGTACTTC. Protein product: CASNPPSGGSYEQYF.

This clone was observed once. The chain combines TRBV28 with TRBJ2-7; D is possibly TRBD2 (5 bases). In germline, CDR1 is MDHEN, CDR2 SYDVKM. V lost 3 bases and J 0 bases, leaving 12 bases between the germline ends. The CDR3 is made up of 15 amino acids. This chain's CDR3 is CASSLFGVSSYEQYF. The CDR3 nucleotides are TGTGCCAGCAGTTTGTTCGGGGTTAGCTCCTACGAGCAGTACTTC.

The V call is TRBV6-5, the J call TRBJ1-6; D is possibly TRBD1 (6 bases). Germline V lookup: CDR1 MNHEY, CDR2 SVGAGI. Trimming removed 4 bases at V and 13 bases at J, with 23 bases between. The CDR3 is made up of 16 amino acids. CDR3 sequence: CASSWEPATMGAPLHF. The CDR3 nucleotides read TGTGCCAGCAGTTGGGAGCCAGCGACGATGGGGGCGCCCCTCCACTTT.

The chain links TRBV9 to TRBJ1-1; D is undetermined. Germline V CDR1 and CDR2: SGDLS, YYNGEE. CDR3 length: 13 residues. V gave up 4 bases and J gave up 1 base, with 8 bases separating them. CDR3 sequence (DNA): TGTGCCAGCAGCCTTAGTTCGAACACTGAAGCTTTCTTT. This encodes CASSLSSNTEAFF.

This clone was counted once. The J gene is TRBJ1-4, the V gene TRBV20-1; 11 positions agree with TRBD1. V gave up 5 bases and J gave up 8 bases; unmatched junction bases: 4. The length of the CDR3 is 13 residues. Germline V gene sequence: CDR1 DFQATT, CDR2 SNEGSKA (reference sequence). Here the CDR3 DNA reads TGCAGTGCTGGTGGGACAGGGGGGGAAAAACTGTTTTTT. Amino acid sequence: CSAGGTGGEKLFF.

The chain joins TRBV10-3 to TRBJ2-7; 12 bases map to TRBD2. The CDR3 is 18 residues long. V dropped 6 bases and J dropped 4; count of bases not matched to a gene: 16. Germline CDR1 and CDR2: ENHRY and SYGVKD. In nucleotides, the CDR3 is TGTGCCATCAGCCCGACTAGCGGGGGACCCCCTCGTCGGTACGAGCAGTACTTC. Its translation is CAISPTSGGPPRRYEQYF.

This clone was recorded a few times. The chain couples TRBV25-1 to TRBJ2-2, with 10 bases that match TRBD1. The CDR3 runs 14 residues. Losses at the gene ends were 7 bases for V and 5 bases for J; bases not matched to a gene: 4. The germline V gene has CDR1 MGHDK and CDR2 SYGVNS. The DNA of the CDR3 is TGTGCCAGCACCCGACAGGGGGCTACCGGGGAGCTGTTTTTT. Encoded protein: CASTRQGATGELFF.

The V gene is TRBV7-3, the J gene TRBJ2-2; 8 positions agree with TRBD2. Germline-derived CDR1 and CDR2 are SGHTA and FQGTGA. Trimming cost V 3 bases and J 0 bases; bases outside gene matches: 3. The CDR3 has 16 residues. The CDR3 sequence is CASSFRTSSNTGELFF. In DNA form, the CDR3 reads TGTGCCAGCAGCTTCAGGACTAGCTCGAACACCGGGGAGCTGTTTTTT.

The chain uses TRBV11-2 and TRBJ2-5; D is possibly TRBD2 (6 bases). Trimming shortened V by 0 bases and J by 4 bases, and 15 bases separated the two germline ends. The CDR3 runs 16 residues. CDR1 is SGHAT, CDR2 FQNNGV, per germline. The CDR3 spells CASSLETISGGETQYF. For the CDR3, the DNA is TGTGCCAGCAGCTTAGAAACCATTAGCGGAGGAGAGACCCAGTACTTC.

The chain carries TRBV6-5 and TRBJ1-1, with 7 bases identical to TRBD1. This CDR3 is 14 amino acids long. CDR1 is MNHEY, CDR2 SVGAGI, per germline. V gave up 8 bases and J gave up 11 bases; unmatched junction bases: 17. CDR3 DNA sequence: TGTGCCAGCTTTCTCCGGAGGGGGCGGGCATCGGCTTTCTTT. The encoded protein is CASFLRRGRASAFF.

The chain couples TRBV9 to TRBJ2-5; D may be TRBD1 (6 bases). The CDR3 contains 16 residues. V was shortened by 0 bases and J by 4 bases, with 16 bases between the two germline ends. Germline CDR1 is SGDLS and CDR2 is YYNGEE. CDR3 in DNA: TGTGCCAGCAGCGTAGGTGGACAGAGTCATCTAGAGACCCAGTACTTC. Protein product: CASSVGGQSHLETQYF. The full variable domain, its missing parts supplied by reference TRBV9 and TRBJ2-5, is DSGVTQTPKHLITATGQRVTLRCSPRSGDLSVYWYQQSLDQGLQFLIQYYNGEERAKGNILERFSAQQFPDLHSELNLSSLELGDSALYFCASSVGGQSHLETQYFGPGTRLLVL.

This clone appeared once. This sequence joins TRBV19 and TRBJ1-2; 8 positions match TRBD1. After removal of 7 bases from V and 4 bases from J, the junction contained 8 bases not matched to a gene. The germline gives CDR1 LNHDA, CDR2 SQIVND (reference sequence). This CDR3 has 14 residues. The CDR3 nucleotides read TGTGCCAGTACTCCAGGCAGGGGGCTCTATGGCTACACCTTC. Encoded protein: CASTPGRGLYGYTF. Filled out from reference TRBV19 and TRBJ1-2, the complete variable domain reads DGGITQSPKYLFRKEGQNVTLSCEQNLNHDAMYWYRQDPGQGLRLIYYSQIVNDFQKGDIAEGYSVSREKKESFPLTVTSAQKNPTAFYLCASTPGRGLYGYTFGSGTRLTVV.

The chain has TRBV2 and TRBJ2-3; tentatively, D is TRBD2 (6 bases). The CDR3 spans 17 residues. V lost 0 bases to trimming and J lost 2 bases, with 15 bases between them. Germline values: CDR1 SNHLY, CDR2 FYNNEI. CDR3 nucleotides: TGTGCCAGCAGTGAAGCGCTTCTAGCGATGAACACAGATACGCAGTATTTT. Translation: CASSEALLAMNTDTQYF.

The chain joins TRBV10-1 to TRBJ2-2, with D perhaps TRBD1 (6 bases). V lost 2 bases to trimming and J lost 7 bases, with 8 bases between them. The CDR3 runs to 13 residues. Looked up from germline, CDR1 is WNHNN and CDR2 is SYGVQD (reference sequence). CDR3 in DNA: TGCGCCAGCAGTGAGCCACAGGGCGGGGAGCTGTTTTTT. This sequence encodes CASSEPQGGELFF.

This chain connects TRBV5-4 to TRBJ1-5, with no clear D. This CDR3 spans 16 amino acids. With 4 bases removed from V and 4 bases from J, the gap between germline ends came to 18 bases. CDR1 and CDR2 (germline): SGHNT, YYREEE (reference sequence). CDR3 coding DNA: TGTGCCAGCAGCCTCTCTCCTGGCAGTCAAAATCAGCCCCAGCATTTT. Protein product: CASSLSPGSQNQPQHF.

The table lists this clone with a count of one. CDR3 sequence reads: CASSQDEDTEAFF. The CDR3 coding sequence is TGTGCCAGCAGCCAAGATGAGGACACTGAAGCTTTCTTT. The chain carries TRBV3-1 (or the pseudogene TRBV3-2) and TRBJ1-1; D gene ambiguous. Germline-derived CDR1 and CDR2 are LGHDT and YNNKEL (reference sequence). This CDR3 spans 13 amino acids. V was trimmed by 0 bases and J by 3 bases, leaving 5 bases between them.

The chain joins TRBV27 to TRBJ1-2; possible D gene TRBD1, 5 bases. Germline V CDR1 and CDR2: MNHEY, SMNVEV (reference sequence). This CDR3 contains 13 residues. V dropped 3 bases and J dropped 8 bases, with 13 bases sitting between them. The CDR3 DNA reads TGTGCCAGCAGTTTCGCAGGGAAAAGAGGCTACACCTTC. The encoded protein is CASSFAGKRGYTF.

The genes are TRBV4-3 and TRBJ1-6, with 7 positions matching TRBD1. CDR3 length: 13 amino acids. Germline assignment: CDR1 LGHNA and CDR2 YSLEER. V trimming: 0 bases; J trimming: 18 bases; junction bases outside the gene matches: 8. The CDR3 bases are TGCGCCAGCAGCCAAGATCGGGTGACAGGGCGCCACTTT. Translating gives CASSQDRVTGRHF.

V gene TRBV6-2 or TRBV6-3 combines with J gene TRBJ1-6; 11 nucleotides line up with TRBD1. The CDR3 is made up of 14 amino acids. Germline loops: CDR1 MNHEY, CDR2 SVGEGT. V lost 4 bases and J lost 9; bases outside the gene matches: 2. The CDR3 DNA reads as TGTGCCAGCAGTTTAGGACAGGGGGCTTCACCCCTCCACTTT. This encodes CASSLGQGASPLHF.

J is TRBJ1-5 and V is TRBV27, with a tentative D call TRBD1 (6 bases). The CDR3 loop spans 16 amino acids. V shed 6 bases and J shed 0 bases, with 15 bases lying between them. In germline, CDR1 is MNHEY, CDR2 SMNVEV (reference sequence). The CDR3 protein is CASRWGGQDSNQPQHF. CDR3 nucleotide sequence: TGTGCCAGCAGGTGGGGGGGCCAGGATAGCAATCAGCCCCAGCATTTT.

The V call is TRBV7-2, the J call TRBJ2-7; 10 bases match TRBD2. The CDR3 has 14 amino acids. Per germline, CDR1 SGHTA and CDR2 FQGNSA. V was pared by 5 bases and J by 3 bases, with 4 bases of the junction left unmatched. CDR3 nucleotides: TGTGCCAGCAGCCGGGGACTAGCGATCTACGAGCAGTACTTC. Its protein product is CASSRGLAIYEQYF.

The V and J genes are TRBV24-1 and TRBJ2-1; 8 bases map to TRBD1. V dropped 5 bases and J dropped 1; count of bases not matched to a gene: 9. Germline V gene lookup returns CDR1 KGHDR and CDR2 SFDVKD. CDR3 length: 17 amino acids. CDR3 coding DNA: TGTGCCACCAGTGCCGCGCCAGGGGGCAGGTCCTACAATGAGCAGTTCTTC. Translated, it gives CATSAAPGGRSYNEQFF.